This TCR beta chain is from a study of shared clonotypes between healthy human individuals. Terminally differentiated effector memory CD45RA+ cells were left out of the naive CD8 fraction, which was CD45RO-negative and positively selected for CCR7. Repertoires were generated with immunoSEQ multiplex PCR, while TCRdb's copy carries only in-frame clones and drops some. The data hold about 2.2 million clones, with just over 90% observed a single time. CDR1 is MRHNA, CDR2 SNTAGT, per germline. V lost 8 bases to trimming and J lost 3 bases; unmatched junction nucleotides: 5. There are 13 residues in the CDR3.

The receptor was isolated from a man younger than 35 in good health. Some clones in this sample may be carry-over from other donors' samples. The material sequenced was naive CD8+ T cells from PBMCs. The chain carries TRBV6-4 and TRBJ2-7; 9 bases align to TRBD1. CDR3 nucleotide sequence: TGTGCCAGCGGCACAGGGGGCGGCTACGAGCAGTACTTC. This sequence encodes CASGTGGGYEQYF.